The rows below give T cell receptor beta chains drawn from one sample of a study of T cells generated in artificial thymic organoids. TCRdb independently ran MiXCR on the 5' RACE reads; one entry per CDR3 protein. This sample has more than 8,000 distinct CDR3 sequences, with around 17% found just once. The material sequenced was naive CD8+ T cells from the thymus. The receptors were gathered from a human donor who gave cord blood stem cells for thymic organoid culture, a cardiac surgery patient who gave postnatal thymus, or a blood donor (not recorded which). The CDR3 runs from the conserved cysteine through the conserved F or W. D genes are given only for firm matches. Expanded clones are given a class, and other clones once, few, many or no size at all.

TGTGCCAGCAATGGGTTGGGCACCGGGGAGCTGTTTTTT	CASNGLGTGELFF	.	TRBJ2-2	medium-sized	TRBV7-3
TGCGCCAGCAGTACGGGACAATCTAATGAAAAACTGTTTTTT	CASSTGQSNEKLFF	.	TRBJ1-4	many	TRBV4-1
TGTGCCAGCAGCTTAGTTCGGTTAGGCAGGGACGAGCAGTACTTC	CASSLVRLGRDEQYF	.	TRBJ2-7	many	TRBV28
TGTGCCAACTCACGGGGCACAGATACGCAGTATTTT	CANSRGTDTQYF	.	TRBJ2-3	medium-sized	TRBV10-3
TGCGCCAGCAGCCAGAAGGGGTTCACAGATACGCAGTATTTT	CASSQKGFTDTQYF	.	TRBJ2-3	medium-sized	TRBV4-1
TGTGCCACCAGTGATCCTGCGTGGGGCACCGGGGAGCTGTTTTTT	CATSDPAWGTGELFF	.	TRBJ2-2	.	TRBV24-1
TGTGCCAGCAGCTTAGGGGACCCCGGGCTGTTTTTT	CASSLGDPGLFF	.	TRBJ2-2	few	TRBV7-2
TGTGCCAGCAGCCCGACGGGGGGGGGGCGGTACAATGAGCAGTTCTTC	CASSPTGGGRYNEQFF	TRBD2	TRBJ2-1	.	TRBV7-2
TGTGCCTGGAGTGGGACTAGCGGGGGGAAAAGGTACAATGAGCAGTTCTTC	CAWSGTSGGKRYNEQFF	TRBD2	TRBJ2-1	medium-sized	TRBV30
TGTGCCACCAGCAGAGATACCCGACTAGCGCGCTACAATGAGCAGTTCTTC	CATSRDTRLARYNEQFF	TRBD2	TRBJ2-1	.	TRBV15
TGCGCCAGCAGTCTATACGGGGGGCGCTTAGCCTACGAGCAGTACTTC	CASSLYGGRLAYEQYF	.	TRBJ2-7	medium-sized	TRBV5-1
TGTGCCAGCAGTTACCGGGGGTATGGCTACACCTTC	CASSYRGYGYTF	.	TRBJ1-2	many	TRBV6-5
TGTGTCAGCAGCTCGCTAGCGCGCAACAATGAGCAGTTCTTC	CVSSSLARNNEQFF	.	TRBJ2-1	few	TRBV11-2
TGTGCCAGCAGCAAAGCGGGGCTAGCGGGGTCCTACGAGCAGTACTTC	CASSKAGLAGSYEQYF	.	TRBJ2-7	many	TRBV21-1
TGTGCCAGCACCCCGGGACACCTACTCACAGATACGCAGTATTTT	CASTPGHLLTDTQYF	.	TRBJ2-3	.	TRBV2
TGTGCCAGCAGCCCCAGACTAGCGGGAAGCACAGATACGCAGTATTTT	CASSPRLAGSTDTQYF	TRBD2	TRBJ2-3	medium-sized	TRBV7-9
TGTGCCAGCAGCAACCCCCGCCGGACAGGAGGTTACGAGCAGTACTTC	CASSNPRRTGGYEQYF	TRBD1	TRBJ2-7	many	TRBV5-6
TGTGCCAGCAGTCTATGGTCGGGTCCGAGCAATCAGCCCCAGCATTTT	CASSLWSGPSNQPQHF	.	TRBJ1-5	many	TRBV28
TGCGCCAGCAGCCAAGGAGCGGGGTGGAAGGACAATGAGCAGTTCTTC	CASSQGAGWKDNEQFF	TRBD2	TRBJ2-1	many	TRBV4-3
TGTGCCAGCACCCCGACAGGGCGGCGTACTGAAGCTTTCTTT	CASTPTGRRTEAFF	TRBD1	TRBJ1-1	many	TRBV12-3/TRBV12-4
TGCAGTGCCCTTGGGACTAGCGGGAGCTACGAGCAGTACTTC	CSALGTSGSYEQYF	TRBD2	TRBJ2-7	few	TRBV20-1
TGCGCCAGCAGCCAAGATCATAGGACTAGCGGCTACTCCTACGAGCAGTACTTC	CASSQDHRTSGYSYEQYF	TRBD2	TRBJ2-7	many	TRBV4-1
TGTGCCAGCAGTGAATTCAGGGGAACCGTCTCTTACGGCTACACCTTC	CASSEFRGTVSYGYTF	.	TRBJ1-2	medium-sized	TRBV6-1
TGTGCCAGCAGCTCGTCTCTGAGGACCCCGTCCCGTGGCTACACCTTC	CASSSSLRTPSRGYTF	.	TRBJ1-2	.	TRBV7-6
TGCGCCAGCAGCCAAGGGGGCAGGGGAAATGAAAAACTGTTTTTT	CASSQGGRGNEKLFF	.	TRBJ1-4	large	TRBV4-3
TGTGCCAGCAGTCTTCAAGGGGCCAACGTCCTGACTTTC	CASSLQGANVLTF	.	TRBJ2-6	medium-sized	TRBV27
TGTGCCAGCAGCTTAGCACCGACTAGCGGGAACACAGATACGCAGTATTTT	CASSLAPTSGNTDTQYF	TRBD2	TRBJ2-3	many	TRBV7-9
TGTGCCACCAGCAGAGATGGGAGGGGCGATAGCAATCAGCCCCAGCATTTT	CATSRDGRGDSNQPQHF	.	TRBJ1-5	medium-sized	TRBV15
TGTGCCAGCAGAACCACGGGGGGCAGGGCTGGAGATACGCAGTATTTT	CASRTTGGRAGDTQYF	.	TRBJ2-3	few	TRBV27
TGTGCCAGCAGTGAACTCGGGCAGGGCCCGTCCTACGAGCAGTACTTC	CASSELGQGPSYEQYF	.	TRBJ2-7	.	TRBV6-1
TGTGCCATCAGTGAAGGGACTAGCGGTGGGCCAGATACGCAGTATTTT	CAISEGTSGGPDTQYF	TRBD2	TRBJ2-3	medium-sized	TRBV10-3
TGTGCCAGCAGTTACGGGTACACCGGGGAGCTGTTTTTT	CASSYGYTGELFF	.	TRBJ2-2	medium-sized	TRBV6-2/TRBV6-3
TGTGCCATCCGGGCGGGGGGAAGGCACAATGAGCAGTTCTTC	CAIRAGGRHNEQFF	TRBD2	TRBJ2-1	medium-sized	TRBV10-3
TGTGCCAGCAGTTACCTCCCGATTCCCTCCGGGACATGGGAAGGCACTGAAGCTTTCTTT	CASSYLPIPSGTWEGTEAFF	.	TRBJ1-1	.	TRBV6-2/TRBV6-3
TGCGCCAGCAGTCAGCCCGAACAGGGTTTCTGGTACAATGAGCAGTTCTTC	CASSQPEQGFWYNEQFF	.	TRBJ2-1	many	TRBV23-1
TGCGCCAGCAGCCAAGTAGGGGTCAATGAGCAGTTCTTC	CASSQVGVNEQFF	.	TRBJ2-1	medium-sized	TRBV4-1
TGTGCCAGCAGTAATACCGGGGGTACGGTAGCCGTTAGCTCCTACAATGAGCAGTTCTTC	CASSNTGGTVAVSSYNEQFF	.	TRBJ2-1	many	TRBV7-2
TGTGCCAGCTTCGGCGGACAGGGTCTATCCACAGATACGCAGTATTTT	CASFGGQGLSTDTQYF	TRBD1	TRBJ2-3	medium-sized	TRBV7-9
TGTGCCAGCAGTCCTAGAGTTTCCATATACGAGCAGTACTTC	CASSPRVSIYEQYF	.	TRBJ2-7	medium-sized	TRBV6-5
TGCGCCAGCAGCTTGATAGGGCAGGGGATGACTGAAGCTTTCTTT	CASSLIGQGMTEAFF	.	TRBJ1-1	.	TRBV5-1
TGCAGTGCTGTCCGGGCCACGGACAACGAGCAGTACTTC	CSAVRATDNEQYF	.	TRBJ2-7	few	TRBV20-1
TGTGCCACCAGCAGAGATCAACCGGGACAGGGCCCCTATGGCTACACCTTC	CATSRDQPGQGPYGYTF	TRBD1	TRBJ1-2	medium-sized	TRBV15
TGCAGCGTTGAAGAATGGGCAACAGGGGTGGGGATATCCTACAATGAGCAGTTCTTC	CSVEEWATGVGISYNEQFF	TRBD1	TRBJ2-1	medium-sized	TRBV29-1
TGTGCCAGCAGTTACCCCCCCGGGACTAGCGGGGGGGTTTACAATGAGCAGTTCTTC	CASSYPPGTSGGVYNEQFF	TRBD2	TRBJ2-1	medium-sized	TRBV6-2/TRBV6-3
TGCGCCAGCAGCCAAGATGGGTACGAGCAGTACTTC	CASSQDGYEQYF	.	TRBJ2-7	medium-sized	TRBV4-1
TGTGCCAGCAGCGCCGGGGCAGCGGCCGGGAACAATGAGCAGTTCTTC	CASSAGAAAGNNEQFF	.	TRBJ2-1	medium-sized	TRBV9
TGTGCCAGCAGCTTAAGCCCGCGACCTGGGAACACTGAAGCTTTCTTT	CASSLSPRPGNTEAFF	.	TRBJ1-1	few	TRBV7-2
TGTGCCAGCAGTTTATTTGAGCATCAGCCCCAGCATTTT	CASSLFEHQPQHF	.	TRBJ1-5	.	TRBV28
TGTGCCAGCAGTCCCTCAGGCTATGGCTACACCTTC	CASSPSGYGYTF	.	TRBJ1-2	medium-sized	TRBV27
TGTGCCAGCAGCCAAGGATGGGGGGGCACAGATACGCAGTATTTT	CASSQGWGGTDTQYF	.	TRBJ2-3	.	TRBV14
TGTGCCCGCAGCTTAAACAGGGGAAGTGAAAAACTGTTTTTT	CARSLNRGSEKLFF	TRBD1	TRBJ1-4	.	TRBV7-2
TGTGCCAGCAGACAATGGACTAGCAGCTCCTACGAGCAGTACTTC	CASRQWTSSSYEQYF	TRBD2	TRBJ2-7	medium-sized	TRBV6-1
TGTGCCAGCAGCTTAGGTCAGGGCAACTACGAGCAGTGCTTC	CASSLGQGNYEQCF	.	TRBJ2-7	.	TRBV11-2